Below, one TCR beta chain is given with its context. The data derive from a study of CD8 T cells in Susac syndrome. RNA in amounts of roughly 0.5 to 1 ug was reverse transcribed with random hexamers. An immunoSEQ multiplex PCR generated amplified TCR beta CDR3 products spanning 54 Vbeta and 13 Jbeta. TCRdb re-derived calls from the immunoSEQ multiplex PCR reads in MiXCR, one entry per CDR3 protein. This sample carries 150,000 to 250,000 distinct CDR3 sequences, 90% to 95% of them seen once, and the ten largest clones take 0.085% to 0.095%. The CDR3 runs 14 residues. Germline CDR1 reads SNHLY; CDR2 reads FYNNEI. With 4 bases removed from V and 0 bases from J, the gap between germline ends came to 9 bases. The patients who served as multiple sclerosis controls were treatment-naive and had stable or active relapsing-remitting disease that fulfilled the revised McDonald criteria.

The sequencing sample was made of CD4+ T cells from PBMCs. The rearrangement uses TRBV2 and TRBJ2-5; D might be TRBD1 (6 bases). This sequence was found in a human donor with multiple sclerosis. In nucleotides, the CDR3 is TGTGCCAGCAGTGTACAGGGTCACCAAGAGACCCAGTACTTC. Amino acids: CASSVQGHQETQYF.